Listed here is a single TCR beta chain. The record originates from a study of blood T cell repertoires in COVID-19. Methods used by the authors: Researchers report that nucleated cell counts were estimated from reference gene primer amplification. TCRdb keeps only in-frame clones here, not all; method: immunoSEQ multiplex PCR. D and trimming come from the DNA, and the V and J calls and clone size come from that table. The repertoire holds roughly 250,000 clones, with around nine tenths as singletons. Participant ages covered roughly 18 to 89 years across around 25 US areas. Cohort placement rested on clinical history that participants reported themselves. The sequenced sample consisted of PBMCs or T cells enriched from blood (not recorded which). This TCR was recovered from a woman aged 18-30 years who had recovered from COVID-19.

The CDR3 sequence is CASSSYRDNEQFF. Here the CDR3 DNA reads TGCGCCAGCAGCTCCTACAGGGACAATGAGCAGTTCTTC. The chain is built from TRBV5-1 and TRBJ2-1, with D perhaps matching TRBD1 (6 bases). V lost 3 bases to trimming and J lost 5 bases, with 9 bases between them. Germline V gives CDR1 SGHRS, CDR2 YFSETQ. The CDR3 length is 13 residues.